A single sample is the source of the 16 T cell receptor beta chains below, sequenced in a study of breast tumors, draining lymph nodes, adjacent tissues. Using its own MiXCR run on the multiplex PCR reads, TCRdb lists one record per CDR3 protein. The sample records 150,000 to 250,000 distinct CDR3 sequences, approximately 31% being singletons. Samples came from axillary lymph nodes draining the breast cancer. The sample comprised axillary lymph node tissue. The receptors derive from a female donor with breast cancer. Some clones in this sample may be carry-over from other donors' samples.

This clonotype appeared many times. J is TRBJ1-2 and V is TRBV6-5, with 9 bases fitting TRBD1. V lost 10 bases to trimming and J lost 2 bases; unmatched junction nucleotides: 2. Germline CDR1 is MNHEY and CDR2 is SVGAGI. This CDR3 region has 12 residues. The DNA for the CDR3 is TGTGCCACCGGACAGGGGAACTATGGCTACACCTTC. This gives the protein CATGQGNYGYTF.

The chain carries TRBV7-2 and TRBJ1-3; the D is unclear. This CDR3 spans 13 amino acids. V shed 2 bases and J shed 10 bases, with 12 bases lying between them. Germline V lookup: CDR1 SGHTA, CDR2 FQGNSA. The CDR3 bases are TGTGCCAGCAGCTTATTTACCCGGGAGACCATATATTTT. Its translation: CASSLFTRETIYF.

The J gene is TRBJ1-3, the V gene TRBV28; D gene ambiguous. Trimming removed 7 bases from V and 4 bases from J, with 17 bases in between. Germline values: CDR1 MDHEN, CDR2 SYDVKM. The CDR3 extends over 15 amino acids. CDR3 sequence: CASTVGPAAGNTIYF. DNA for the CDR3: TGTGCCAGCACCGTAGGACCCGCCGCCGGAAACACCATATATTTT.

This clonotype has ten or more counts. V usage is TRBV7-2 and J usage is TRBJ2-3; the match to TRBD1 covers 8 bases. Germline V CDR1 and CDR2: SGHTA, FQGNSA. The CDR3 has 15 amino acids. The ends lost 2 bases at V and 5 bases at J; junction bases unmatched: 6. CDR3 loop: CASSLRTGHGDTQYF. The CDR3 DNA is TGTGCCAGCAGCTTAAGGACAGGGCATGGAGATACGCAGTATTTT.

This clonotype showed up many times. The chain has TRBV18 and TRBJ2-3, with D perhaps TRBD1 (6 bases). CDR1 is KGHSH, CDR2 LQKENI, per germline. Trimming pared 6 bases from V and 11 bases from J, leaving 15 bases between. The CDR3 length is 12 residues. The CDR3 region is CASSLRDNVQYF. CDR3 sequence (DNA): TGTGCCAGCTCGCTGAGGGACAACGTGCAGTATTTT.

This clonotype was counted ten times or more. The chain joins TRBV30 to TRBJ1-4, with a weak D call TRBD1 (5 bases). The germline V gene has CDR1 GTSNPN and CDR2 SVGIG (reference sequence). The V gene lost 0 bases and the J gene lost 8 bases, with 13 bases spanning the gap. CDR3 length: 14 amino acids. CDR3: CAWSVSGTGEKLFF. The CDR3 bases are TGTGCCTGGAGTGTTTCCGGGACCGGAGAAAAACTGTTTTTT.

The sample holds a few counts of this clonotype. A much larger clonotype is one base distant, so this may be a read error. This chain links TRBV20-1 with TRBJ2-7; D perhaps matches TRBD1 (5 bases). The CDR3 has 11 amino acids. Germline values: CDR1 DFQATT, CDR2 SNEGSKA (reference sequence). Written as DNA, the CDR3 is TGCAGTGCCCCAAGGGGTCACGAGCAGTCCTTC. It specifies CSAPRGHEQSF.

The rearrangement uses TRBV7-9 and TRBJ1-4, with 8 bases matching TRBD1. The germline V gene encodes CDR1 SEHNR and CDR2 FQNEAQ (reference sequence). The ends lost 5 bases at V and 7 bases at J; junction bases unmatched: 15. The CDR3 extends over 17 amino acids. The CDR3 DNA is TGTGCCAGCAGCGTTGATAGCGGGTACGGGACAGGTGAAAAACTGTTTTTT. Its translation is CASSVDSGYGTGEKLFF.

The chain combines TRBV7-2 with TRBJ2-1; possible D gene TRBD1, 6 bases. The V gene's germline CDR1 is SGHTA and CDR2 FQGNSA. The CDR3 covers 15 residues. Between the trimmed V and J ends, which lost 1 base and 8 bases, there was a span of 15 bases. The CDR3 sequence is CASSLVSGENDEQFF. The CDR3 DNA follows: TGTGCCAGCAGCTTAGTTTCAGGGGAGAACGATGAGCAGTTCTTC.

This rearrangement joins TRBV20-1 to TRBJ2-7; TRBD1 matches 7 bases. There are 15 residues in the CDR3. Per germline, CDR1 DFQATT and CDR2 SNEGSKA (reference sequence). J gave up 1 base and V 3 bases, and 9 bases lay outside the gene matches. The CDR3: CSARVRSGQSYEQYF. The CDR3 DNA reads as TGCAGTGCTAGGGTAAGGTCGGGACAGTCCTACGAGCAGTACTTC.

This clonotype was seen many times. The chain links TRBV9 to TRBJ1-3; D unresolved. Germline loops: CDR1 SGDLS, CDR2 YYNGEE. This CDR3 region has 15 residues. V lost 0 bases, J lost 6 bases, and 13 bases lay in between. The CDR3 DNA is TGTGCCAGCAGCGTAGGTCTAACTATGGAAAACACCATATATTTT. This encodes CASSVGLTMENTIYF.

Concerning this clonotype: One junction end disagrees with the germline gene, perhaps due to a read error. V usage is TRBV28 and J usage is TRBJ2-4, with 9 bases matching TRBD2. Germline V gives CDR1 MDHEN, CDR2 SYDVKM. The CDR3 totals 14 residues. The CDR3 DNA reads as TGTGCCGGCAGCGGGACTAGCTTATGGAACATTCAGTACTTC. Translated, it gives CAGSGTSLWNIQYF.

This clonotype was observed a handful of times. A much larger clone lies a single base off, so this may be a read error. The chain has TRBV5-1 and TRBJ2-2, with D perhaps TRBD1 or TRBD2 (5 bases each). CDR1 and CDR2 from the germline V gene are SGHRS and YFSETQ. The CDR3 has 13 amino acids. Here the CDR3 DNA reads TGCGCCAGCGGGGAACAGGTGACCGGGGACCTGTTTTTT. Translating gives CASGEQVTGDLFF.

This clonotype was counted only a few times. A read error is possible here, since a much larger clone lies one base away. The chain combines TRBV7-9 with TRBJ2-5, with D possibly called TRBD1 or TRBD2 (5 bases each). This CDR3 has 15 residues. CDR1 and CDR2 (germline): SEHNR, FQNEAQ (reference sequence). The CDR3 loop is CASSLAGTSRETQHF. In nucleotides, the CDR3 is TGTGCCAGCAGCTTAGCAGGGACCTCCAGGGAGACCCAGCACTTC.

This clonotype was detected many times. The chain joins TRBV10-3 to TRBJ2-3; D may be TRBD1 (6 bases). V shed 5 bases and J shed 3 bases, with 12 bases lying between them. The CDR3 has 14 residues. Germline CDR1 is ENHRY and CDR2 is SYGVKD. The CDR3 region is CAISRGTTTDTQYF. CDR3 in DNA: TGTGCCATCAGTAGAGGGACAACGACAGATACGCAGTATTTT.

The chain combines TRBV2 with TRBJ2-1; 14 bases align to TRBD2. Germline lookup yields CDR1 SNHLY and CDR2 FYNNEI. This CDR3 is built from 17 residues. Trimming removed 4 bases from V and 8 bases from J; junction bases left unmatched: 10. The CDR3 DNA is TGTGCCAGCAGTGCTAGACTAGCGGGGGGGATGGTGGATGAGCAGTTCTTC. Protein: CASSARLAGGMVDEQFF.